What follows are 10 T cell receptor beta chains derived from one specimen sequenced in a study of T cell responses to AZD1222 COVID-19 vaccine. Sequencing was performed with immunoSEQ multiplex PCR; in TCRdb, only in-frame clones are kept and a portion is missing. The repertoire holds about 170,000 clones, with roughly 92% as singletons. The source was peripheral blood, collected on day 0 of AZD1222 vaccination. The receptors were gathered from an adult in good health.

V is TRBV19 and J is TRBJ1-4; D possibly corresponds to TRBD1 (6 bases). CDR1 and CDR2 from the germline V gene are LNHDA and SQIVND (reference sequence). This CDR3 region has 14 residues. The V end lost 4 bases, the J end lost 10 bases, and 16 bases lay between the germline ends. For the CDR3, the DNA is TGTGCCAGTAGTACCAAACAGACAGGAGCAAAACTGTTTTTT. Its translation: CASSTKQTGAKLFF.

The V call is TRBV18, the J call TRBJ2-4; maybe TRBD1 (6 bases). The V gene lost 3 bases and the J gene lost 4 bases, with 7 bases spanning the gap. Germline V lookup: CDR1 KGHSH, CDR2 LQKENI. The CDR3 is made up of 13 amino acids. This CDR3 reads CASSPGQKNIQYF. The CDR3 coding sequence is TGTGCCAGCTCACCCGGACAGAAAAACATTCAGTACTTC.

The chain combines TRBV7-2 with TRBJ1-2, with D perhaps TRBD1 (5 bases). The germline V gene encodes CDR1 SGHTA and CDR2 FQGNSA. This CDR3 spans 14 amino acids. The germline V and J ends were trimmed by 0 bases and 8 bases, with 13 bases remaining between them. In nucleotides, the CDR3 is TGTGCCAGCAGCTTAGCAGGGACCTCGGGGGGCTACACCTTC. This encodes CASSLAGTSGGYTF.

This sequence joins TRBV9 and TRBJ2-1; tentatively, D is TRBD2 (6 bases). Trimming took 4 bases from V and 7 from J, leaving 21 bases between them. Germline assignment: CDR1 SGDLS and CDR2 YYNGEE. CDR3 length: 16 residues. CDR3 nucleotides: TGTGCCAGCAGCACCGAGACCAAGGCCCGGGGGAATGAGCAGTTCTTC. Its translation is CASSTETKARGNEQFF.

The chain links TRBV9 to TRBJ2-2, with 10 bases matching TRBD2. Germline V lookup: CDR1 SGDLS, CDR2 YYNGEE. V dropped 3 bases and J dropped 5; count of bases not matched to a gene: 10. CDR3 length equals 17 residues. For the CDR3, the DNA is TGTGCCAGCAGCGCCAGGGGACTAGCGATCGGGACCGGGGAGCTGTTTTTT. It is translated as CASSARGLAIGTGELFF.

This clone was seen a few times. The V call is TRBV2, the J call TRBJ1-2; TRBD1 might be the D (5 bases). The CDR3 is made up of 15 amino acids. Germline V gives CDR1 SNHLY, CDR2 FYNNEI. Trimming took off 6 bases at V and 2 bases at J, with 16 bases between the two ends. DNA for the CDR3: TGTGCCAGCAGACACAAGACAGCTGTCAACTATGGCTACACCTTC. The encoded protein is CASRHKTAVNYGYTF.

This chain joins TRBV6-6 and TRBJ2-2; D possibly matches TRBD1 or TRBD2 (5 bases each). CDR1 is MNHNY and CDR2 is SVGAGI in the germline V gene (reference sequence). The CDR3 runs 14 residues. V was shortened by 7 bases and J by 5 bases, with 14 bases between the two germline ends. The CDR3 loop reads CASTGAGVTGELFF. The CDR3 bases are TGTGCCAGCACCGGGGCAGGCGTAACCGGGGAGCTGTTTTTT.

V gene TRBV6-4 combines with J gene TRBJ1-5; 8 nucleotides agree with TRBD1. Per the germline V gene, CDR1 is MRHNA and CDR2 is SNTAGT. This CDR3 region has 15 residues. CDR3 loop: CASDRGRCSNQPQHF. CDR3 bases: TGTGCTTCTGACAGGGGCCGGTGTAGCAATCAGCCCCAGCATTTT.

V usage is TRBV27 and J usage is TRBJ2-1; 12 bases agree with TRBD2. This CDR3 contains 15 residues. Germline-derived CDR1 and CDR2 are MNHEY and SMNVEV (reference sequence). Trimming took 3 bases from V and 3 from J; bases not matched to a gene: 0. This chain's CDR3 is CASSLTSGGYNEQFF. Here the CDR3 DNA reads TGTGCCAGCAGTTTGACTAGCGGGGGCTACAATGAGCAGTTCTTC.

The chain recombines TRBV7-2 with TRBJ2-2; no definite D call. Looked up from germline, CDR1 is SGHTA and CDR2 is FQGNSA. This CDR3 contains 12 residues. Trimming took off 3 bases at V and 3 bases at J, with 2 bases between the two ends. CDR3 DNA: TGTGCCAGCAGCTTCTACACCGGGGAGCTGTTTTTT. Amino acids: CASSFYTGELFF.